The 20 T cell receptor beta chains listed next were all sequenced from one sample in a study of radiotherapy plus CTLA-4 blockade in lung cancer. Using immunoSEQ multiplex PCR, the repertoire was profiled, and TCRdb retains in-frame clones only, with some absent. The data contain 65,000 to 70,000 clones, around 79% of them singletons. The sample in question was peripheral blood, obtained from a patient treated with radiotherapy plus ipilimumab. The receptors originated from a human donor with non-small cell lung cancer who had a complete response to radiotherapy plus ipilimumab.

This chain joins TRBV19 and TRBJ2-7; unclear D gene. Germline V gene lookup returns CDR1 LNHDA and CDR2 SQIVND (reference sequence). The CDR3 has 15 amino acids. V was pared by 1 base and J by 4 bases, with 14 bases between. CDR3 sequence reads: CASSIGYRDPYEQYF. In DNA form, the CDR3 reads TGTGCCAGTAGTATAGGATACAGAGATCCATACGAGCAGTACTTC. The full variable domain, rest sourced from reference TRBV19 and TRBJ2-7, is DGGITQSPKYLFRKEGQNVTLSCEQNLNHDAMYWYRQDPGQGLRLIYYSQIVNDFQKGDIAEGYSVSREKKESFPLTVTSAQKNPTAFYLCASSIGYRDPYEQYFGPGTRLTVT.

This chain links TRBV7-8 with TRBJ2-1; 11 bases match TRBD2. The V and J ends lost 1 base and 9 bases, in that order; junction bases with no gene match: 5. Looked up from germline, CDR1 is SGHVS and CDR2 is FQNEAQ. The CDR3 has 15 amino acids. The CDR3 DNA follows: TGTGCCAGCAGCTTAGGCCTAGCGGGGGGAAGTGAGCAGTTCTTC. Translation: CASSLGLAGGSEQFF.

This clone was seen only once. The V gene is TRBV5-1, the J gene TRBJ1-1; unclear D gene. The CDR3 runs to 17 residues. Germline V gene sequence: CDR1 SGHRS, CDR2 YFSETQ. V lost 0 bases, J lost 1 base, and 16 bases lay in between. The CDR3 nucleotides read TGCGCCAGCAGCTTGGGTGCCGGGAGGGTCTCGAACACTGAAGCTTTCTTT. It translates to CASSLGAGRVSNTEAFF.

The chain joins TRBV11-3 to TRBJ2-1, with D uncertain. Germline CDR1 is SGHNT and CDR2 is YENEEA. The V end was cut by 0 bases, the J end by 10 bases, with 10 bases between. The CDR3 is 13 amino acids. CDR3 DNA: TGTGCCAGCAGCTTAGATCAACGATGGGAGCAGTTCTTC. It codes for CASSLDQRWEQFF. The entire variable domain, with the rest obtained from reference TRBV11-3 and TRBJ2-1, is as follows: EAGVVQSPRYKIIEKKQPVAFWCNPISGHNTLYWYLQNLGQGPELLIRYENEEAVDDSQLPKDRFSAERLKGVDSTLKIQPAELGDSAVYLCASSLDQRWEQFFGPGTRLTVL.

This chain uses TRBV7-9 with TRBJ2-3, with TRBD2 identical over 11 bases. Germline lookup yields CDR1 SEHNR and CDR2 FQNEAQ (reference sequence). After removal of 5 bases from V and 4 bases from J, the junction contained 5 bases not matched to a gene. The CDR3 spans 15 residues. In nucleotides, the CDR3 is TGTGCCAGCAGCCCTAGCGGGAGGCCGGCAGATACGCAGTATTTT. It translates to CASSPSGRPADTQYF.

This clone was counted a few times. V usage is TRBV30 and J usage is TRBJ1-4, with TRBD1 matching 9 bases. The CDR3 sequence is 16 residues long. CDR1 GTSNPN and CDR2 SVGIG come from the germline V gene (reference sequence). V trimming: 2 bases; J trimming: 4 bases; junction bases outside the gene matches: 8. CDR3 DNA sequence: TGTGCCTGGAGTTATGAGACAGGGGGACTTAATGAAAAACTGTTTTTT. Translating it yields CAWSYETGGLNEKLFF.

The chain's CDR3 is CASIRDRIAFF. In DNA, the CDR3 is TGTGCCAGCATTAGGGACCGGATAGCTTTCTTT. This rearrangement joins TRBV6-1 to TRBJ1-1; possible D gene TRBD1, 5 bases. Germline CDR1 MNHNS, CDR2 SASEGT. V was clipped by 7 bases and J by 10 bases, with 13 bases between them. The CDR3 runs 11 residues.

The count of this clone is one. This rearrangement joins TRBV7-9 to TRBJ1-1; TRBD1 might be the D (5 bases). V was shortened by 0 bases and J by 2 bases, with 10 bases between the two germline ends. The CDR3 runs 15 residues. Germline CDR1 reads SEHNR; CDR2 reads FQNEAQ (reference sequence). The CDR3 nucleotides are TGTGCCAGCAGCTTAGCGGGGGGGATTAACACTGAAGCTTTCTTT. It translates to CASSLAGGINTEAFF.

The V gene is TRBV4-3, the J gene TRBJ1-3; no clear D. CDR1 and CDR2 from the germline V gene are LGHNA and YSLEER. The CDR3 has 16 residues. The V end lost 0 bases, the J end lost 0 bases, and 9 bases lay between the germline ends. In DNA form, the CDR3 reads TGCGCCAGCAGCCAAGATCTTGGGGACTCTGGAAACACCATATATTTT. Translation gives CASSQDLGDSGNTIYF.

This chain joins TRBV7-2 and TRBJ2-5; D ambiguous. In germline, CDR1 is SGHTA, CDR2 FQGNSA. Trimming cost V 5 bases and J 7 bases, with 14 bases left between them. There are 13 residues in the CDR3. CDR3 in amino acids: CASSPQNSGTQYF. CDR3 bases: TGTGCCAGCAGCCCGCAGAACTCCGGGACCCAGTACTTC.

The CDR3 region has the DNA TGTGCCAGCAGGGGGGACGTGAATGAGCAGTTCTTC. This encodes CASRGDVNEQFF. The genes are TRBV6-1 and TRBJ2-1; D tentatively reads TRBD1 or TRBD2 (5 bases each). Germline values: CDR1 MNHNS, CDR2 SASEGT. This CDR3 comprises 12 residues. With 6 bases removed from V and 7 bases from J, the gap between germline ends came to 10 bases.

The V and J genes are TRBV27 and TRBJ2-1; a weak D match, TRBD2 (6 bases). The CDR3 contains 17 residues. Per the germline V gene, CDR1 is MNHEY and CDR2 is SMNVEV (reference sequence). V was shortened by 3 bases and J by 1 base, with 16 bases between the two germline ends. CDR3 nucleotide sequence: TGTGCCAGCAGTTTGATACAAAGGGCGGGATCCTACAATGAGCAGTTCTTC. Its translation is CASSLIQRAGSYNEQFF.

The chain employs TRBV6-6 and TRBJ1-1; D possibly corresponds to TRBD1 (6 bases). Trimming stripped 6 bases from V and 0 bases from J, with 11 bases between. Germline V gives CDR1 MNHNY, CDR2 SVGAGI (reference sequence). CDR3 length: 14 residues. CDR3 coding DNA: TGTGCCAGCAGGTCCAGGGGTATGAACACTGAAGCTTTCTTT. Its translation is CASRSRGMNTEAFF.

The rearrangement joins TRBV2 to TRBJ1-1, with D possibly being TRBD1 (5 bases). This CDR3 is 14 amino acids long. The germline CDR1 and CDR2 sequences are SNHLY and FYNNEI. Trimming removed 4 bases from V and 4 bases from J, with 13 bases in between. The chain's CDR3 is CASSGGGIGTEAFF. CDR3 sequence (DNA): TGTGCCAGCAGTGGTGGGGGGATTGGCACTGAAGCTTTCTTT. Full variable domain (missing parts from reference TRBV2 and TRBJ1-1): EPEVTQTPSHQVTQMGQEVILRCVPISNHLYFYWYRQILGQKVEFLVSFYNNEISEKSEIFDDQFSVERPDGSNFTLKIRSTKLEDSAMYFCASSGGGIGTEAFFGQGTRLTVV.

Only a few counts were recorded for this clone. This rearrangement joins TRBV11-3 to TRBJ2-1; D is possibly TRBD1 or TRBD2 (5 bases each). In germline, CDR1 is SGHNT, CDR2 YENEEA. V dropped 6 bases and J dropped 2 bases, with 14 bases sitting between them. This CDR3 is 15 amino acids long. For the CDR3, the DNA is TGTGCCAGCAGTCAATCCGGGACCACCTACAATGAGCAGTTCTTC. Amino acid sequence: CASSQSGTTYNEQFF.

The gene calls are TRBV30 and TRBJ2-7, with D uncertain. V was trimmed by 2 bases and J by 1 base, leaving 6 bases between them. CDR3 length equals 12 residues. CDR1 and CDR2 (germline): GTSNPN, SVGIG (reference sequence). The CDR3: CAWSTMSYEQYV. The CDR3 bases are TGTGCCTGGAGTACGATGTCCTACGAGCAGTACGTC.

The rearrangement joins TRBV30 to TRBJ2-4, with D maybe TRBD1 (5 bases). The CDR3 covers 15 residues. The V gene lost 3 bases and the J gene lost 0 bases, with 12 bases spanning the gap. CDR1 is GTSNPN, CDR2 SVGIG, per germline (reference sequence). CDR3: CAWSRQILAKNIQYF. CDR3 coding DNA: TGTGCCTGGAGCCGACAGATTCTAGCCAAAAACATTCAGTACTTC.

A remark on this clone: The sample holds other DNA sequences that translate to the same CDR3. The V and J genes are TRBV18 and TRBJ1-5; perhaps TRBD1 as D (6 bases). CDR1 and CDR2 (germline): KGHSH, LQKENI. V shed 2 bases and J shed 5 bases, with 10 bases lying between them. The CDR3 covers 14 residues. The CDR3 DNA sequence: TGTGCCAGCTCACCAACAGGGAGTGATCAGCCCCAGCATTTT. It yields the protein CASSPTGSDQPQHF.

The chain joins TRBV7-8 to TRBJ2-7, with TRBD1 matching 7 bases. The CDR3 has 14 residues. Looked up from germline, CDR1 is SGHVS and CDR2 is FQNEAQ. The J segment lost 6 bases and the V segment lost 5 bases, leaving 10 bases of the junction unmatched. CDR3 nucleotide sequence: TGTGCCAGCAGCGAAGTCGACAGGGAACGCGAGCAGTACTTC. Protein: CASSEVDREREQYF.

This clone was counted only a few times. V usage is TRBV7-9 and J usage is TRBJ1-5, with unresolved D. Looked up from germline, CDR1 is SEHNR and CDR2 is FQNEAQ (reference sequence). The V end was cut by 6 bases, the J end by 1 base, with 4 bases between. The CDR3 contains 12 residues. The CDR3 sequence: CASSPSNQPQHF. Written as DNA, the CDR3 is TGTGCCAGCAGTCCAAGCAATCAGCCCCAGCATTTT.